Listed here are 24 T cell receptor beta chains from one sample, sequenced in a study of vaccination and CD4 T cells after COVID-19. No cognate antigen is known for these TCRs. The treatment denotes: approximately 9-day PBMC culture with coronavirus spike peptide pools or control peptides (ViraFEST assay). Researchers used the Oncomine TCR Beta short-read assay to sequence DNA from cultured CD4+ T cells. In TCRdb, the PCR reads were re-called with MiXCR into one record per CDR3 protein. The sample comprises approximately 15,000 distinct CDR3 sequences, about half of which are singletons, and more than 15% rests with the top ten. The specimen comprised CD4+ T cells from blood, cultured in vitro, sampled before SARS-CoV-2 vaccination. These receptors came from a human donor who had recovered from COVID-19.

This chain joins TRBV18 and TRBJ2-3; D is perhaps TRBD2 (6 bases). Germline assignment: CDR1 KGHSH and CDR2 LQKENI. V was cut by 3 bases and J by 1 base, with 14 bases left in between. The CDR3 spans 16 residues. Here the CDR3 DNA reads TGTGCCAGCTCACCCAGGACTACGGTTGGCACAGATACGCAGTATTTT. Its protein is CASSPRTTVGTDTQYF. The full variable domain, with the rest looked up from reference TRBV18 and TRBJ2-3, is NAGVMQNPRHLVRRRGQEARLRCSPMKGHSHVYWYRQLPEEGLKFMVYLQKENIIDESGMPKERFSAEFPKEGPSILRIQQVVRGDSAAYFCASSPRTTVGTDTQYFGPGTRLTVL.

The chain joins TRBV28 to TRBJ2-1; the D call may be TRBD1 or TRBD2 (5 bases each). Trimming pared 0 bases from V and 5 bases from J, leaving 20 bases between. From germline, CDR1 is MDHEN and CDR2 SYDVKM. The CDR3 covers 18 residues. The CDR3 region is CASSLWWGSAALDNEQFF. DNA for the CDR3: TGTGCCAGCAGTTTATGGTGGGGGTCCGCGGCCTTGGACAATGAGCAGTTCTTC.

This chain links TRBV7-9 with TRBJ2-3, with unresolved D. The length of the CDR3 is 12 residues. Trimming took 3 bases from V and 2 from J, leaving 3 bases between them. Looked up from germline, CDR1 is SEHNR and CDR2 is FQNEAQ (reference sequence). The CDR3 protein is CASSFNTDTQYF. The CDR3 DNA reads TGTGCCAGCAGCTTCAACACAGATACGCAGTATTTT. Supplemented by reference TRBV7-9 and TRBJ2-3, the full variable domain reads DTGVSQNPRHKITKRGQNVTFRCDPISEHNRLYWYRQTLGQGPEFLTYFQNEAQLEKSRLLSDRFSAERPKGSFSTLEIQRTEQGDSAMYLCASSFNTDTQYFGPGTRLTVL.

This sequence joins TRBV20-1 and TRBJ1-5; no reliable D call. Trimming removed 6 bases from V and 0 bases from J, with 12 bases in between. There are 14 residues in the CDR3. Germline V gene lookup returns CDR1 DFQATT and CDR2 SNEGSKA (reference sequence). CDR3 in amino acids: CSASPGYSNQPQHF. DNA of the CDR3: TGCAGTGCCTCCCCGGGATATAGCAATCAGCCCCAGCATTTT.

This chain connects TRBV28 to TRBJ2-7; D is ambiguous. Deletions cut 3 bases from V and 2 bases from J, with 5 bases between. The CDR3 loop spans 12 amino acids. Per the germline V gene, CDR1 is MDHEN and CDR2 is SYDVKM. The chain's CDR3 is CASSFYPYEQYF. The DNA for the CDR3 is TGTGCCAGCAGTTTTTACCCCTACGAGCAGTACTTC.

This clonotype was seen a handful of times. In nucleotides, the CDR3 is TGTGCCAGCAGCTTAGGTCCGGGGGCTGGGGCCAACGTCCTGACTTTC. It yields the protein CASSLGPGAGANVLTF. The gene calls are TRBV7-2 and TRBJ2-6; TRBD2 is a possible D gene (6 bases). The CDR3 runs 16 residues. Germline assignment: CDR1 SGHTA and CDR2 FQGNSA. The V end lost 1 base, the J end lost 2 bases, and 9 bases lay between the germline ends.

V gene TRBV5-5 combines with J gene TRBJ1-1; a possible D gene is TRBD1 (5 bases). CDR1 is SGHKS and CDR2 is YYEKEE in the germline V gene (reference sequence). Deletions cut 1 base from V and 4 bases from J, with 20 bases between. The CDR3 is made up of 17 amino acids. The CDR3 sequence is CASSLWGSLSSSTEAFF. DNA of the CDR3: TGTGCCAGCAGCTTGTGGGGCAGTCTCTCTTCTTCCACTGAAGCTTTCTTT.

This clonotype was observed a handful of times. This chain links TRBV27 with TRBJ2-5; the match to TRBD1 covers 10 bases. The ends lost 5 bases at V and 5 bases at J; junction bases unmatched: 17. Germline V gives CDR1 MNHEY, CDR2 SMNVEV (reference sequence). This CDR3 region has 18 residues. This CDR3 reads CASSPEDRGPSLAETQYF. The CDR3 DNA reads TGTGCCAGCAGTCCCGAAGACAGGGGGCCTAGCCTGGCTGAGACCCAGTACTTC.

This clonotype was recorded once. This rearrangement joins TRBV18 to TRBJ2-6; D gene unclear. CDR1 and CDR2 from the germline V gene are KGHSH and LQKENI. CDR3 length: 16 residues. Trimming took 3 bases from V and 4 from J, leaving 13 bases between them. CDR3 coding DNA: TGTGCCAGCTCACCTCTTCGCGCCTCCGGGGCCAACGTCCTGACTTTC. Translating it yields CASSPLRASGANVLTF.

By its share, this clonotype is medium-sized. The chain carries TRBV6-2 or TRBV6-3 and TRBJ2-2; 9 nucleotides match TRBD1. From germline, CDR1 is MNHEY and CDR2 SVGEGT. The CDR3 covers 15 residues. Trimming cost V 7 bases and J 1 base; bases outside gene matches: 4. For the CDR3, the DNA is TGTGCCAGCACCACAGGGGGCCGGAACACCGGGGAGCTGTTTTTT. The encoded protein is CASTTGGRNTGELFF.

This rearrangement joins TRBV7-9 to TRBJ1-3; D is unclear. In germline, CDR1 is SEHNR, CDR2 FQNEAQ (reference sequence). V was pared by 4 bases and J by 1 base, with 11 bases between. The CDR3 runs to 15 residues. The CDR3 coding sequence is TGTGCCAGCAGCTCCGCGGCCATTTCTGGAAACACCATATATTTT. It yields the protein CASSSAAISGNTIYF.

V usage is TRBV6-4 and J usage is TRBJ2-1; 15 nucleotides align to TRBD2. The V gene end was trimmed by 6 bases and the J gene end by 6 bases; junction bases not matched to a gene: 3. Germline CDR1 reads MRHNA; CDR2 reads SNTAGT. The CDR3 totals 15 residues. CDR3 bases: TGTGCCAGCAGCCGGACTAGCGGGAGGGGCAATGAGCAGTTCTTC. Its translation is CASSRTSGRGNEQFF.

The CDR3 DNA follows: TGTGCCAGCAGCGTTCGGCAGGGCTTTTACGAGCAGTACTTC. Translating gives CASSVRQGFYEQYF. The chain joins TRBV5-5 to TRBJ2-7, with D tentatively TRBD1 (5 bases). The CDR3 loop spans 14 amino acids. V lost 4 bases to trimming and J lost 4 bases, with 15 bases between them. The germline V gene encodes CDR1 SGHKS and CDR2 YYEKEE (reference sequence).

This clonotype was observed a handful of times. This chain uses TRBV20-1 with TRBJ2-7, with D perhaps being TRBD1 or TRBD2 (6 bases each). V was cut by 4 bases and J by 6 bases, with 22 bases left in between. This CDR3 contains 15 residues. Per germline, CDR1 DFQATT and CDR2 SNEGSKA (reference sequence). In DNA form, the CDR3 reads TGCAGTGCTAATGACAGGAGGGCCGAATACGGCGAGCAGTACTTC. This codes for CSANDRRAEYGEQYF.

This clonotype was detected a few times. The chain links TRBV15 to TRBJ2-1; D perhaps matches TRBD2 (6 bases). Germline CDR1 LNHNV, CDR2 YYDKDF (reference sequence). This CDR3 region has 16 residues. Between the trimmed V and J ends, which lost 1 base and 5 bases, there was a span of 15 bases. CDR3 amino acids: CATSRGAGTGNNEQFF. As DNA, the CDR3 is TGTGCCACCAGCAGAGGGGCCGGGACTGGTAACAATGAGCAGTTCTTC. The full variable domain, completed using reference TRBV15 and TRBJ2-1, is DAMVIQNPRYQVTQFGKPVTLSCSQTLNHNVMYWYQQKSSQAPKLLFHYYDKDFNNEADTPDNFQSRRPNTSFCFLDIRSPGLGDTAMYLCATSRGAGTGNNEQFFGPGTRLTVL.

The V call is TRBV6-1, the J call TRBJ1-4; 10 bases align to TRBD1. CDR3 size: 14 residues. With 6 bases clipped from V and 4 bases from J, the junction kept 2 bases outside the gene matches. Per germline, CDR1 MNHNS and CDR2 SASEGT. This CDR3 is CASRTGGLNEKLFF. CDR3 bases: TGTGCCAGCAGGACAGGGGGCCTTAATGAAAAACTGTTTTTT.

The chain has TRBV5-1 and TRBJ1-1; D is possibly TRBD1 (5 bases). Per germline, CDR1 SGHRS and CDR2 YFSETQ. The CDR3 contains 14 residues. V dropped 0 bases and J dropped 0 bases, with 6 bases sitting between them. The CDR3 nucleotides are TGCGCCAGCAGCTTGGACAGGATGAACACTGAAGCTTTCTTT. This translates into CASSLDRMNTEAFF.

This clonotype is labeled as medium-sized. The J gene is TRBJ2-7, the V gene TRBV4-1, with 12 bases fitting TRBD2. Germline V gene data show CDR1 as MGHRA and CDR2 as YSYEKL. The CDR3 loop spans 13 amino acids. V was clipped by 4 bases and J by 6 bases; unmatched bases: 1. CDR3 loop: CASSPGLAGEQYF. The CDR3 DNA is TGCGCCAGCAGCCCGGGACTAGCGGGCGAGCAGTACTTC.

The CDR3 coding sequence is TGTGCCAGCAGTCCCGGCCCTTCCTCTTCTTCACTCCGCGGCCGCGGCTACAATGAGCAGTTCTTC. Translating it yields CASSPGPSSSSLRGRGYNEQFF. V gene TRBV28 combines with J gene TRBJ2-1; D is undetermined. The CDR3 is 22 amino acids. V was cut by 5 bases and J by 3 bases, with 35 bases left in between. Germline V gives CDR1 MDHEN, CDR2 SYDVKM.

There are a few counts of this clonotype. The V gene is TRBV7-8, the J gene TRBJ1-6; 9 bases line up with TRBD1. Germline trimming cut 1 base from V and 7 bases from J; bases unmatched to any gene: 5. The CDR3 covers 16 residues. CDR1 SGHVS and CDR2 FQNEAQ come from the germline V gene. The CDR3 DNA follows: TGTGCCAGCAGCTTAGAGACAGGGGGTCCGAATTCACCCCTCCACTTT. Its protein product is CASSLETGGPNSPLHF.

This chain uses TRBV28 with TRBJ1-2, with D perhaps TRBD1 (5 bases). This CDR3 is built from 12 residues. Germline-derived CDR1 and CDR2 are MDHEN and SYDVKM. The V and J ends lost 6 bases and 5 bases respectively, with 10 bases between them. The CDR3 DNA follows: TGTGCCAGCAGGCGGCAGGGATATGGCTACACCTTC. As protein: CASRRQGYGYTF.

V usage is TRBV5-3 and J usage is TRBJ2-3; perhaps TRBD1 as D (5 bases). TRBV5-3 is classed as an ORF, of uncertain function. This CDR3 region has 15 residues. The V and J ends lost 3 bases and 6 bases respectively, with 17 bases between them. DNA for the CDR3: TGTGCCAGAAGCTCCAACAGGTACTTCGGGGATACGCAGTATTTT. Protein sequence: CARSSNRYFGDTQYF.

Only one count was recorded for this clonotype. V usage is TRBV5-4 and J usage is TRBJ2-3; 12 bases line up with TRBD2. CDR3 length: 19 residues. Germline-derived CDR1 and CDR2 are SGHNT and YYREEE (reference sequence). Germline trimming cut 1 base from V and 4 bases from J; bases unmatched to any gene: 13. CDR3 sequence: CASSLKWLAGGLAADTQYF. DNA of the CDR3: TGTGCCAGCAGCTTGAAATGGCTAGCGGGAGGGCTAGCGGCAGATACGCAGTATTTT.

This chain joins TRBV7-3 and TRBJ2-2, with 9 nucleotides matching TRBD2. The CDR3 runs 15 residues. With 5 bases clipped from V and 7 bases from J, the junction kept 8 bases outside the gene matches. Germline CDR1 is SGHTA and CDR2 is FQGTGA. The CDR3 loop reads CASSPLAGARGELFF. The CDR3 nucleotides read TGTGCCAGCAGCCCATTAGCGGGAGCGCGCGGGGAGCTGTTTTTT.